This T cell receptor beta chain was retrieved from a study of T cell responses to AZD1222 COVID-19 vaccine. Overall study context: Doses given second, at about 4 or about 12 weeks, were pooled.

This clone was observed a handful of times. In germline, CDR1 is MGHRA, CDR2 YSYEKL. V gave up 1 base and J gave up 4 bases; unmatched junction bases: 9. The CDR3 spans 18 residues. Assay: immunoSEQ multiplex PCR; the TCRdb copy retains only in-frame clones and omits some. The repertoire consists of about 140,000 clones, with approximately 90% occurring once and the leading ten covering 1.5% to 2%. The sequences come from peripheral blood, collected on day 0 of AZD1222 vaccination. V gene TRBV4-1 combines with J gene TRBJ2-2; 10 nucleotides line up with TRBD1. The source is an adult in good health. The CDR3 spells CASSQARFWDRGTGELFF. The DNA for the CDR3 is TGCGCCAGCAGCCAAGCACGCTTCTGGGACAGGGGCACCGGGGAGCTGTTTTTT.